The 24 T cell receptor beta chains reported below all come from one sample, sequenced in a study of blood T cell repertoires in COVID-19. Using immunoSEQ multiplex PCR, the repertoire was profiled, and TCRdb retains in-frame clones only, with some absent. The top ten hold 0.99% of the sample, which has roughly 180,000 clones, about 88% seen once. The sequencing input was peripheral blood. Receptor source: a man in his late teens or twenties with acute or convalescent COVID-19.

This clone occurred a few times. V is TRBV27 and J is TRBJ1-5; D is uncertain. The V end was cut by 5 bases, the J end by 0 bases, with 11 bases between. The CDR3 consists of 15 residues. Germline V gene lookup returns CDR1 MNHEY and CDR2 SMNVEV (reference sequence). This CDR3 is CASSRGEYSNQPQHF. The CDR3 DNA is TGTGCCAGCAGTCGCGGGGAATATAGCAATCAGCCCCAGCATTTT.

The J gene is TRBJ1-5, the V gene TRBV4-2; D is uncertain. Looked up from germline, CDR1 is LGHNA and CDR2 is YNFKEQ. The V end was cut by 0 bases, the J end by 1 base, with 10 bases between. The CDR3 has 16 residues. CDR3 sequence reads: CASSQDRGLSNQPQHF. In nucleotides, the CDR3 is TGTGCCAGCAGCCAAGATAGAGGGTTAAGCAATCAGCCCCAGCATTTT.

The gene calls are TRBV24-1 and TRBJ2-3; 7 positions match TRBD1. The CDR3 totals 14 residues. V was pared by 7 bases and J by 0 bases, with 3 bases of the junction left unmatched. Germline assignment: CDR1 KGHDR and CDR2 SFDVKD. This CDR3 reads CATSPGQSTDTQYF. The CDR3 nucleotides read TGTGCCACCAGCCCGGGACAGAGCACAGATACGCAGTATTTT.

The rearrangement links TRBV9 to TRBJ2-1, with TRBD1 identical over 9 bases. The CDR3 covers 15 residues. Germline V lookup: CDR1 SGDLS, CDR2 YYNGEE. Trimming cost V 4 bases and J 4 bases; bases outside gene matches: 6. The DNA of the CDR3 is TGTGCCAGCAGCCCCAGGACAGGGGTGTACAATGAGCAGTTCTTC. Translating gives CASSPRTGVYNEQFF. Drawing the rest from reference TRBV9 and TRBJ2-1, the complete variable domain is DSGVTQTPKHLITATGQRVTLRCSPRSGDLSVYWYQQSLDQGLQFLIQYYNGEERAKGNILERFSAQQFPDLHSELNLSSLELGDSALYFCASSPRTGVYNEQFFGPGTRLTVL.

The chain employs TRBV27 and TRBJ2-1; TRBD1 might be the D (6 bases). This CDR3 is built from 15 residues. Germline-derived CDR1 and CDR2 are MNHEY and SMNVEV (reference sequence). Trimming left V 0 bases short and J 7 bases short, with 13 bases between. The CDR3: CASSLSPGTRNEQFF. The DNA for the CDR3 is TGTGCCAGCAGTTTATCCCCCGGGACACGGAATGAGCAGTTCTTC.

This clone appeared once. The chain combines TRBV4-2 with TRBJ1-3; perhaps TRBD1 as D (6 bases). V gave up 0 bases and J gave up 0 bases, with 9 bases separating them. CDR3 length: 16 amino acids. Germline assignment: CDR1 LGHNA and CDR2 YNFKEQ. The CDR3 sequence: CASSQDLTGSGNTIYF. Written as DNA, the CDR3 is TGTGCCAGCAGCCAAGATCTGACAGGCTCTGGAAACACCATATATTTT.

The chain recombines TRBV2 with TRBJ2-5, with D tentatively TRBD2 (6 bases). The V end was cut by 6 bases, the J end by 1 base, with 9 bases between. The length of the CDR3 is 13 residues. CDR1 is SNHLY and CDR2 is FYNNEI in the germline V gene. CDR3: CASSPGLQETQYF. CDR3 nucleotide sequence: TGTGCCAGCAGCCCGGGACTCCAAGAGACCCAGTACTTC.

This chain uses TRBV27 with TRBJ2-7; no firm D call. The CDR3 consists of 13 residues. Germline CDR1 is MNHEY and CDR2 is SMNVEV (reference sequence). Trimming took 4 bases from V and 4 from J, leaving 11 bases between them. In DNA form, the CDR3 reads TGTGCCAGCAGTTATGAGTTCGGGTACGAGCAGTACTTC. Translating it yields CASSYEFGYEQYF.

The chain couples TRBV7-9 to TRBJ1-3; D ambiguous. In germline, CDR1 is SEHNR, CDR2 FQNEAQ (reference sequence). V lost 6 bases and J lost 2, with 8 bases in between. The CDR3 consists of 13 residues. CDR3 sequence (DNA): TGTGCCAGCAGAGAGGGTGCTGGAAACACCATATATTTT. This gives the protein CASREGAGNTIYF.

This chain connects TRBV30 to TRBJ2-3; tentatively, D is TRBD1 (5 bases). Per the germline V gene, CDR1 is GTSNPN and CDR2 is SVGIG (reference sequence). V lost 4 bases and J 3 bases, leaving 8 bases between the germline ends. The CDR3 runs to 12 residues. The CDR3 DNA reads TGTGCCTGGACTGCAGGGACAGATACGCAGTATTTT. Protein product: CAWTAGTDTQYF.

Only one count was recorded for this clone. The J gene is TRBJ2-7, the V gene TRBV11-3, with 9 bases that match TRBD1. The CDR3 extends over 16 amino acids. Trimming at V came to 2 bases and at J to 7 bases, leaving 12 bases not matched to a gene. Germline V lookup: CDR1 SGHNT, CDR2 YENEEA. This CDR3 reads CASSLNIGQGLGEQYF. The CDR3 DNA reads TGTGCCAGCAGCTTAAATATAGGACAGGGGCTCGGGGAGCAGTACTTC.

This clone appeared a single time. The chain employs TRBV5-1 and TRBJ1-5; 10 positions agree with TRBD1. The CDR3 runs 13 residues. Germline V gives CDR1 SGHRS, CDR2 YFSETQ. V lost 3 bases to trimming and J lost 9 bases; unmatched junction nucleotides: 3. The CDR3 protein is CASSWGTGAPQHF. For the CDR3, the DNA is TGCGCCAGCAGCTGGGGGACAGGGGCGCCCCAGCATTTT. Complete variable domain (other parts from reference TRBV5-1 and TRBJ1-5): KAGVTQTPRYLIKTRGQQVTLSCSPISGHRSVSWYQQTPGQGLQFLFEYFSETQRNKGNFPGRFSGRQFSNSRSEMNVSTLELGDSALYLCASSWGTGAPQHFGDGTRLSIL.

The chain's CDR3 is CASSSSTGTANEQFF. CDR3 DNA sequence: TGCGCCAGCAGCTCCTCCACCGGGACAGCTAATGAGCAGTTCTTC. J is TRBJ2-1 and V is TRBV5-1, with 7 bases aligning to TRBD1. Trimming removed 3 bases from V and 7 bases from J; junction bases left unmatched: 10. In germline, CDR1 is SGHRS, CDR2 YFSETQ. This CDR3 comprises 15 residues.

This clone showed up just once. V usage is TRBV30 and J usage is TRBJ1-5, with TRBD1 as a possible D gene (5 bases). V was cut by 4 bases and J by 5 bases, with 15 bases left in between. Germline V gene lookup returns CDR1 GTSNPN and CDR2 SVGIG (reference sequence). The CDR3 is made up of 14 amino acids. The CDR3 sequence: CAWNSGGGYQPQHF. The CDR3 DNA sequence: TGTGCCTGGAATTCGGGGGGAGGGTATCAGCCCCAGCATTTT.

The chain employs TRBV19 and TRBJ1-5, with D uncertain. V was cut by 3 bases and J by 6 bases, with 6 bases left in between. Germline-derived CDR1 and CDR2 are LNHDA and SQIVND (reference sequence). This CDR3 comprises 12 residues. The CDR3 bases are TGTGCCAGTAGTATCGGAGCTCAGCCCCAGCATTTT. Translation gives CASSIGAQPQHF.

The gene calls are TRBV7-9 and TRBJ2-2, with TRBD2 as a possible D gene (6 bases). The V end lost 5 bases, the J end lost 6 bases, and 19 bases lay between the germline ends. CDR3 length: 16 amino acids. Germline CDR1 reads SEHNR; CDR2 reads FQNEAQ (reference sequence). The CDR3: CASSTRTTRAAGELFF. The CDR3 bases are TGTGCCAGCAGCACCAGGACTACACGGGCCGCCGGGGAGCTGTTTTTT.

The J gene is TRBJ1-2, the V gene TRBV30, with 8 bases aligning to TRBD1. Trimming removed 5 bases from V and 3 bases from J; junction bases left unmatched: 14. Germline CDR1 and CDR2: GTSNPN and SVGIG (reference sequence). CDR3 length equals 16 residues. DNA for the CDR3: TGTGCCTGGCACGAGGGGGCAGGGGGCCTTTACTATGGCTACACCTTC. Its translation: CAWHEGAGGLYYGYTF.

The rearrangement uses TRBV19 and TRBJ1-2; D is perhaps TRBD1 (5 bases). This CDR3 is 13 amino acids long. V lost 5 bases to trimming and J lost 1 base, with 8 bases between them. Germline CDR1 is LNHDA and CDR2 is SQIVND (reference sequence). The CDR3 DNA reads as TGTGCCAGTAGTTTCGGGGGTAACTATGGCTACACCTTC. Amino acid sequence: CASSFGGNYGYTF.

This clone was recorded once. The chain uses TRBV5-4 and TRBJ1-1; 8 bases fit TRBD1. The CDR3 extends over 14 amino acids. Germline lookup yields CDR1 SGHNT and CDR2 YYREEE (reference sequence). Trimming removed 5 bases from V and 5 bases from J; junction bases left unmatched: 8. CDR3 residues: CASSPRTGKTEAFF. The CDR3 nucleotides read TGTGCCAGCAGTCCCCGGACAGGGAAGACTGAAGCTTTCTTT. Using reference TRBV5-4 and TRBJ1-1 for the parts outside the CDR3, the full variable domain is ETGVTQSPTHLIKTRGQQVTLRCSSQSGHNTVSWYQQALGQGPQFIFQYYREEENGRGNFPPRFSGLQFPNYSSELNVNALELDDSALYLCASSPRTGKTEAFFGQGTRLTVV.

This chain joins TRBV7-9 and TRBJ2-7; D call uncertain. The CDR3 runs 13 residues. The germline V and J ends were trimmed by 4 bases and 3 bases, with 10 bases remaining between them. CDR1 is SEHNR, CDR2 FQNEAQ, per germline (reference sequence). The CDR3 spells CASSSPHYYEQYF. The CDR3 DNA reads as TGTGCCAGCAGCTCGCCACATTACTACGAGCAGTACTTC.

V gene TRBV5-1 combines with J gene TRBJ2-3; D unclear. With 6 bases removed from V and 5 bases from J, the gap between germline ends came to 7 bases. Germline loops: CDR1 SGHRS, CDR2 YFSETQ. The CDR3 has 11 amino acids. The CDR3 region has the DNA TGCGCCAGCAATCTAGAAGATACGCAGTATTTT. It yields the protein CASNLEDTQYF.

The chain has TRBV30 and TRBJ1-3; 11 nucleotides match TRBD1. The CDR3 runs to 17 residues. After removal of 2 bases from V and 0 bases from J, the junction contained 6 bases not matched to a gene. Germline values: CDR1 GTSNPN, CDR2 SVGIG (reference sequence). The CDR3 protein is CAWSPTGTGGSGNTIYF. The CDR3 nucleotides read TGTGCCTGGAGTCCAACCGGGACAGGGGGCTCTGGAAACACCATATATTTT.

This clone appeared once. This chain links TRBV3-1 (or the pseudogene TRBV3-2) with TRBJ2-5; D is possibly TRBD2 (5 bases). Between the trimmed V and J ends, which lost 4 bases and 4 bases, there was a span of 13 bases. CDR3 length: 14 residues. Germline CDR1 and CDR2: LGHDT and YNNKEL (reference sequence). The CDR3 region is CASSLTRIPETQYF. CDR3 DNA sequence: TGTGCCAGCAGCCTTACTAGAATCCCAGAGACCCAGTACTTC.

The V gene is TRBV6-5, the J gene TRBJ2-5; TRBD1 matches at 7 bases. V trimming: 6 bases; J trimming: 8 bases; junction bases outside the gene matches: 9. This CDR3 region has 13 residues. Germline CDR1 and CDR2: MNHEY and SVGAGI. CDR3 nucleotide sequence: TGTGCCAGCAGCACAAGACAGGGTAGTACCCAGTACTTC. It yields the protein CASSTRQGSTQYF.